The 28 T cell receptor beta chains given below trace back to one sample, sequenced in a study of T cell changes during pregnancy in multiple sclerosis. Method: immunoSEQ multiplex PCR; TCRdb's copy keeps in-frame clones and lacks some. Of about 74,000 clones listed, over 85% were seen once; the top ten hold roughly 3.9%. Sequencing was performed on peripheral blood, taken after pregnancy. All receptors derive from a female donor in good health, enrolled as a control in a pregnancy study.

This chain connects TRBV6-5 to TRBJ2-1; 8 bases match TRBD1. This CDR3 has 14 residues. CDR1 and CDR2 (germline): MNHEY, SVGAGI. With V trimmed by 6 bases and J by 4 bases, 5 bases remained unmatched. The CDR3 is CASSDRGPYNEQFF. The CDR3 DNA reads TGTGCCAGCAGCGACAGGGGCCCATACAATGAGCAGTTCTTC.

The chain uses TRBV7-9 and TRBJ2-1; D remains unclear. The CDR3 sequence is 13 residues long. Between the trimmed V and J ends, which lost 3 bases and 9 bases, there was a span of 12 bases. CDR1 and CDR2 (germline): SEHNR, FQNEAQ (reference sequence). The CDR3, as DNA: TGTGCCAGCAGCTTTCCGGGTTATAGTGAGCAGTTCTTC. Amino acids: CASSFPGYSEQFF.

This clone appeared once. The V and J genes are TRBV4-1 and TRBJ2-7; weak D call: TRBD2 (6 bases). Germline V gene lookup returns CDR1 MGHRA and CDR2 YSYEKL. Trimming stripped 1 base from V and 9 bases from J, with 22 bases between. This CDR3 comprises 16 residues. CDR3 amino acids: CASSQGPGTDIGGQYF. The CDR3 DNA sequence: TGCGCCAGCAGCCAAGGACCCGGGACTGACATAGGAGGGCAGTACTTC.

V and J are TRBV25-1 and TRBJ2-6; possible D gene TRBD1, 5 bases. Germline CDR1 and CDR2: MGHDK and SYGVNS. The V gene lost 3 bases and the J gene lost 0 bases, with 15 bases spanning the gap. The CDR3 runs to 18 residues. Here the CDR3 DNA reads TGTGCCAGCAGTGATTGGGGCCTCGGAAGCTCTGGGGCCAACGTCCTGACTTTC. Protein: CASSDWGLGSSGANVLTF.

This chain links TRBV10-3 with TRBJ2-2; 10 nucleotides line up with TRBD2. Per the germline V gene, CDR1 is ENHRY and CDR2 is SYGVKD. V shed 7 bases, J shed 1 base, and the junction held 6 bases outside the gene matches. The CDR3 loop spans 16 amino acids. This chain's CDR3 is CAINQAGGQNTGELFF. CDR3 bases: TGTGCCATCAATCAAGCGGGGGGGCAGAACACCGGGGAGCTGTTTTTT.

This clone was seen a single time. This CDR3 is CASSEVAGGQETQYF. The CDR3 DNA is TGTGCCAGCAGTGAAGTAGCGGGGGGCCAAGAGACCCAGTACTTC. This chain uses TRBV6-4 with TRBJ2-5; 10 nucleotides align to TRBD2. The junction had 2 bases not matched to a gene; V was cut back by 3 bases and J by 1 base. This CDR3 is built from 15 residues. Germline CDR1 MRHNA, CDR2 SNTAGT.

The chain recombines TRBV7-8 with TRBJ2-3, with TRBD2 matching over 13 bases. This CDR3 is built from 17 residues. The ends lost 5 bases at V and 2 bases at J; junction bases unmatched: 7. Germline CDR1 SGHVS, CDR2 FQNEAQ. CDR3: CASSPGLAGAHTDTQYF. The DNA for the CDR3 is TGTGCCAGCAGCCCTGGACTAGCGGGGGCCCACACAGATACGCAGTATTTT.

This rearrangement joins TRBV4-3 to TRBJ2-7; 7 nucleotides match TRBD1. Germline assignment: CDR1 LGHNA and CDR2 YSLEER. The V gene end was trimmed by 1 base and the J gene end by 3 bases; junction bases not matched to a gene: 3. The CDR3 spans 14 residues. The CDR3 loop is CASSQGTGLYEQYF. The CDR3 nucleotides are TGCGCCAGCAGCCAAGGGACAGGTCTCTACGAGCAGTACTTC.

V gene TRBV19 combines with J gene TRBJ2-6, with TRBD1 matching 9 bases. The V and J ends lost 5 bases and 0 bases, in that order; junction bases with no gene match: 11. Germline V lookup: CDR1 LNHDA, CDR2 SQIVND (reference sequence). The CDR3 sequence is 19 residues long. The CDR3 is CASSYPTGQGYSGANVLTF. CDR3 coding DNA: TGTGCCAGTAGTTATCCAACGGGACAGGGTTACTCTGGGGCCAACGTCCTGACTTTC.

V is TRBV14 and J is TRBJ2-1; 7 nucleotides align to TRBD2. Looked up from germline, CDR1 is SGHDN and CDR2 is FVKESK. The CDR3 sequence is 16 residues long. V lost 1 base and J lost 9; bases outside the gene matches: 12. CDR3 coding DNA: TGTGCCAGCAGCCAAGCTAGATGGGAGGGCCGCGGTGAGCAGTTCTTC. As protein: CASSQARWEGRGEQFF.

The chain couples TRBV5-1 to TRBJ1-1; D might be TRBD1 (5 bases). Per germline, CDR1 SGHRS and CDR2 YFSETQ. CDR3 length: 14 amino acids. Trimming shortened V by 4 bases and J by 5 bases, and 15 bases separated the two germline ends. DNA of the CDR3: TGCGCCAGCAGCCTAGGACAATTGGGGACTGAAGCTTTCTTT. Its protein is CASSLGQLGTEAFF.

The V call is TRBV7-3, the J call TRBJ2-2, with 12 bases that match TRBD2. V shed 7 bases, J shed 5 bases, and the junction held 5 bases outside the gene matches. The CDR3 covers 15 residues. Germline CDR1 reads SGHTA; CDR2 reads FQGTGA. The CDR3 DNA follows: TGTGCCAGCACCCTAGCGGGAGGGGGAACCGGGGAGCTGTTTTTT. It specifies CASTLAGGGTGELFF.

The chain has TRBV28 and TRBJ1-5; a possible D gene is TRBD1 (5 bases). This CDR3 is built from 14 residues. CDR1 is MDHEN, CDR2 SYDVKM, per germline. The V and J ends lost 6 bases and 1 base respectively, with 10 bases between them. The DNA for the CDR3 is TGTGCCAGCAGGGGGGGTGGGAGCAATCAGCCCCAGCATTTT. It is translated as CASRGGGSNQPQHF.

This chain connects TRBV27 to TRBJ1-1; possible D gene TRBD1, 5 bases. Germline loops: CDR1 MNHEY, CDR2 SMNVEV (reference sequence). The CDR3 spans 14 residues. The ends were cut back, 6 bases at V and 1 base at J, with 12 bases in the middle. The CDR3 nucleotides read TGTGCCAGCAGCGAGATGGGGGGGAACACTGAAGCTTTCTTT. It translates to CASSEMGGNTEAFF.

V is TRBV5-6 and J is TRBJ2-7; 8 nucleotides match TRBD1. CDR3 length equals 15 residues. V shed 3 bases and J 1 base; nucleotides not matched to a gene: 6. The germline V gene has CDR1 SGHDT and CDR2 YYEEEE. CDR3 in amino acids: CASSYPGQGSYEQYF. The CDR3 nucleotides are TGTGCCAGCAGCTACCCCGGACAGGGATCCTACGAGCAGTACTTC.

The chain combines TRBV28 with TRBJ2-7; tentatively, D is TRBD1 (5 bases). Trimming left V 7 bases short and J 3 bases short, with 16 bases between. Germline assignment: CDR1 MDHEN and CDR2 SYDVKM. CDR3 length: 14 residues. CDR3: CASKSGYGFYEQYF. The CDR3 DNA follows: TGTGCCAGCAAATCAGGGTATGGATTCTACGAGCAGTACTTC.

This clone has only a few counts. This sample also contains other DNA sequences that code for the same CDR3. The chain couples TRBV11-2 to TRBJ2-1; D gene uncertain. Germline assignment: CDR1 SGHAT and CDR2 FQNNGV. V lost 1 base and J 7 bases, leaving 2 bases between the germline ends. This CDR3 is built from 11 residues. The CDR3 region has the DNA TGTGCCAGCAGCTTAGCGAATGAGCAGTTCTTC. It codes for CASSLANEQFF.

The V call is TRBV4-1, the J call TRBJ1-3, with unresolved D. Trimming shortened V by 1 base and J by 0 bases, and 7 bases separated the two germline ends. The germline CDR1 and CDR2 sequences are MGHRA and YSYEKL. The CDR3 contains 15 residues. CDR3 amino acids: CASSQVYSSGNTIYF. The CDR3 DNA follows: TGCGCCAGCAGCCAAGTCTACTCCTCTGGAAACACCATATATTTT.

V is TRBV5-1 and J is TRBJ2-1, with D perhaps matching TRBD2 (6 bases). Germline lookup yields CDR1 SGHRS and CDR2 YFSETQ. Trimming left V 3 bases short and J 5 bases short, with 12 bases between. CDR3 length: 14 amino acids. CDR3 loop: CASSSGTPNNEQFF. CDR3 nucleotide sequence: TGCGCCAGCAGCTCCGGGACTCCAAACAATGAGCAGTTCTTC.

The rearrangement joins TRBV19 to TRBJ2-5; TRBD2 agrees at 7 bases. Germline V CDR1 and CDR2: LNHDA, SQIVND (reference sequence). The CDR3 is made up of 12 amino acids. V lost 4 bases to trimming and J lost 4 bases; unmatched junction nucleotides: 0. The CDR3 here is CASSSGGETQYF. Written as DNA, the CDR3 is TGTGCCAGTAGTAGCGGGGGAGAGACCCAGTACTTC.

The chain employs TRBV7-9 and TRBJ2-6, with D perhaps TRBD2 (5 bases). Germline V gene sequence: CDR1 SEHNR, CDR2 FQNEAQ (reference sequence). CDR3 length: 15 amino acids. Trimming removed 3 bases at V and 3 bases at J, with 9 bases between. The CDR3, as DNA: TGTGCCAGCAGCTTGTTTGAGGGTGGGGCCAACGTCCTGACTTTC. Translated, it gives CASSLFEGGANVLTF.

V and J are TRBV7-9 and TRBJ1-3; possibly TRBD1 for D (6 bases). V shed 5 bases and J shed 2 bases, with 16 bases lying between them. Germline V gene data show CDR1 as SEHNR and CDR2 as FQNEAQ (reference sequence). CDR3 length: 16 amino acids. This chain's CDR3 is CASSPNRGFTGNTIYF. The CDR3 DNA sequence: TGTGCCAGCAGCCCTAATAGGGGGTTCACTGGAAACACCATATATTTT.

Of note for this clone: The same CDR3 is also encoded by other DNA sequences in this sample. The genes are TRBV6-1 and TRBJ2-5; tentatively, D is TRBD1 (6 bases). V lost 7 bases to trimming and J lost 5 bases, with 17 bases between them. Germline loops: CDR1 MNHNS, CDR2 SASEGT. The CDR3 spans 14 residues. The CDR3 DNA reads as TGTGCCAGCACCCGGACAGCCCGGCGGGAGACCCAGTACTTC. This codes for CASTRTARRETQYF.

This sequence joins TRBV7-2 and TRBJ2-1; 11 nucleotides line up with TRBD2. Trimming removed 5 bases from V and 0 bases from J; junction bases left unmatched: 3. The CDR3 length is 16 residues. Germline V gene sequence: CDR1 SGHTA, CDR2 FQGNSA. The DNA for the CDR3 is TGTGCCAGCAGCCCCGGGACTAGCGGCTCCTACAATGAGCAGTTCTTC. Translation gives CASSPGTSGSYNEQFF.

For this clone: The sample has other DNA sequences that encode this CDR3 too. This rearrangement joins TRBV6-4 to TRBJ2-1; the match to TRBD2 covers 12 bases. The ends lost 3 bases at V and 5 bases at J; junction bases unmatched: 2. Germline CDR1 MRHNA, CDR2 SNTAGT. The CDR3 totals 15 residues. This CDR3 is CASSELAGGHNEQFF. In DNA, the CDR3 is TGTGCCAGCAGTGAACTAGCGGGGGGTCACAATGAGCAGTTCTTC.

J is TRBJ1-4 and V is TRBV18, with D possibly TRBD1 on 6 matching bases. This CDR3 is 15 amino acids long. The germline gives CDR1 KGHSH, CDR2 LQKENI. V shed 3 bases and J shed 2 bases, with 10 bases lying between them. The CDR3 bases are TGTGCCAGCTCACCCAACAGGGTCACTAATGAAAAACTGTTTTTT. Translation: CASSPNRVTNEKLFF.

The chain is built from TRBV7-8 and TRBJ2-1, with 7 bases lining up with TRBD1. V dropped 5 bases and J dropped 11; count of bases not matched to a gene: 15. Germline assignment: CDR1 SGHVS and CDR2 FQNEAQ. The CDR3 is made up of 15 amino acids. This chain's CDR3 is CASSARQGLWSKQFF. CDR3 DNA sequence: TGTGCCAGCAGCGCGCGACAGGGTCTCTGGAGTAAGCAGTTCTTC.

The chain uses TRBV4-3 and TRBJ2-7; D is perhaps TRBD2 (5 bases). The germline V gene encodes CDR1 LGHNA and CDR2 YSLEER. The CDR3 runs to 13 residues. The germline V and J ends were trimmed by 3 bases and 0 bases, with 6 bases remaining between them. In DNA form, the CDR3 reads TGCGCCAGCAGCCAGAGCGGCTCCTACGAGCAGTACTTC. It yields the protein CASSQSGSYEQYF.